This TCR beta chain was captured by sequencing in a study of blood T cells in healthy people across ages. For the second PCR, which ran for about 7 to 11 cycles, a sample-barcoded 5' primer and a J-beta primer mix were used. TCRdb re-called the 5' RACE reads through MiXCR, storing one row per CDR3 protein. In the table there are 600,000 to 1,000,000 distinct CDR3 sequences, 20% to 25% of which are singletons. The germline gives CDR1 SQVTM, CDR2 ANQGSEA. The CDR3 loop spans 12 amino acids. Germline trimming cut 6 bases from V and 5 bases from J; bases unmatched to any gene: 6. The sample also formed part of further work on T cells of mothers and their children.

The specimen sequenced was blood. This rearrangement joins TRBV29-1 to TRBJ2-5, with 7 bases matching TRBD1. The sequence was collected from a boy aged 5-17 years in good health. CDR3 protein: CSVYRGDETQYF. CDR3 bases: TGCAGCGTCTACAGGGGAGATGAGACCCAGTACTTC.